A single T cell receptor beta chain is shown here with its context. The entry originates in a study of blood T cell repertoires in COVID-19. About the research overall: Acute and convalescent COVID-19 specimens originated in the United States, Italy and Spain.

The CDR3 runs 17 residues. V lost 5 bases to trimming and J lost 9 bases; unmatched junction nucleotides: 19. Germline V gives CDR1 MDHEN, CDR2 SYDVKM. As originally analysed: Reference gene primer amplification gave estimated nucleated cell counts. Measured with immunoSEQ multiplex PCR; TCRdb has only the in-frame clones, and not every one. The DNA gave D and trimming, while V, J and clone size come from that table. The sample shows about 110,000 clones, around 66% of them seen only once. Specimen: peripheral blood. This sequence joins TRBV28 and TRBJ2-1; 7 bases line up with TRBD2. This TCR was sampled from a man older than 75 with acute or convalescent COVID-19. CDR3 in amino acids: CASSPAASGVFSAEQFF. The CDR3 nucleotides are TGTGCCAGCAGTCCCGCCGCTAGCGGCGTATTCTCGGCTGAGCAGTTCTTC.